This entry is about one TCR beta chain. A Seattle source enrolled patients during active infection and followed them longitudinally. The record originates from a study of blood T cell repertoires in COVID-19. Looking at the study overall: T cells, B-cell-depleted T cells, or PBMCs supplied cDNA or gDNA.

The CDR3 sequence is 15 residues long. Germline CDR1 and CDR2: MNHEY and SMNVEV (reference sequence). Trimming left V 8 bases short and J 2 bases short, with 18 bases between. As originally analysed: Reference gene primer amplification yielded estimated nucleated cell counts. Using immunoSEQ multiplex PCR, the repertoire was profiled, and TCRdb retains in-frame clones only, with some absent. V and J calls and clone size are copied from that table; D and trimming were computed from the DNA. Of around 55,000 clones listed, approximately 88% are singletons. Sequencing was done on a sample of peripheral blood. This TCR was recovered from a man aged 40-49 years with COVID-19, enrolled during active disease. The gene calls are TRBV27 and TRBJ1-2; no clear D gene. For the CDR3, the DNA is TGTGCCAGCGAGAGGGAAAGGAAGCTGAACTATGGCTACACCTTC. It encodes CASERERKLNYGYTF.